This is a list of T cell receptor beta chains from one sample in a study of beta chain features in type 1 diabetes. TCRdb's table, derived via immunoSEQ multiplex PCR, lists solely in-frame clones and lacks some. Found here are roughly 40,000 clones, over 45% of them singletons; the top ten hold 0.72%. What was sequenced was central memory CD4+ T cells from blood. Receptor source: a woman aged 18-35 years in good health. Each CDR3 is given with its conserved first and last residue. D genes are given only for firm matches. Part of the rows lack a size; the others show once, few, many or a class for expanded clones.

>TRBV5-1|TRBJ1-1|-|-
TGCGCCAGCAGCTTGGTGGGGGGAACCGTTGAAGCTTTCTTT
CASSLVGGTVEAFF
>TRBV9|TRBJ2-2|-|-
TGTGCCAGCAGCGTAGCTGGGGCAACCGGGGAGCTGTTTTTT
CASSVAGATGELFF
>TRBV5-4|TRBJ2-4|few|-
TGTGCCAGCAGCCACACCGAAGAAAACATTCAGTACTTC
CASSHTEENIQYF
>TRBV7-9|TRBJ1-3|-|-
TGTGCCAGCAGCTTGGCAACAGGGTTACGGAACACCATATATTTT
CASSLATGLRNTIYF
>TRBV7-9|TRBJ2-3|-|TRBD1
TGTGCCAGCAGCGCCCGGACAGGGGGCGGCGGAGATACGCAGTATTTT
CASSARTGGGGDTQYF
>TRBV19|TRBJ1-5|-|TRBD1
TGTGCCAGTAGTATAGGAACAGGGGTCCAGCCCCAGCATTTT
CASSIGTGVQPQHF
>TRBV27|TRBJ2-6|few|-
TGTGCCAGCAGTTTACAGGGGCTAGGGGCCAACGTCCTGACTTTC
CASSLQGLGANVLTF
>TRBV5-1|TRBJ1-1|few|-
TGCGCCAGCGGGAGGTCCCTGAACACTGAAGCTTTCTTT
CASGRSLNTEAFF
>TRBV7-8|TRBJ1-1|-|-
TGTGCCAGCAGCCGCTCCCGGGTGAACACTGAAGCTTTCTTT
CASSRSRVNTEAFF
>TRBV7-2|TRBJ2-3|-|TRBD2
TGTGCCAGCAGCTTAAGACTAGCGGGGGCAGATACGCAGTATTTT
CASSLRLAGADTQYF
>TRBV5-1|TRBJ1-1|-|-
TGCGCCAGCAGCTTGGACAGAATGAACACTGAAGCTTTCTTT
CASSLDRMNTEAFF
>TRBV7-6|TRBJ1-1|once|-
TGTGCCAGCAGCGTCAGGGGTGTGAACACTGAAGCTTTCTTT
CASSVRGVNTEAFF
>TRBV6-6|TRBJ1-1|few|TRBD1
TGTGCCAGCAAAAACAGGGGGGAGAAGGCTTTCTTT
CASKNRGEKAFF
>TRBV7-2|TRBJ2-1|-|TRBD1
TGTGCCAGCAGCCACGGGGACAGGCCCTACAATGAGCAGTTCTTC
CASSHGDRPYNEQFF
>TRBV30|TRBJ2-7|-|TRBD1
TGTGCCTGGAGCGCTAAGGGGGCGAACGAGCAGTACTTC
CAWSAKGANEQYF
>TRBV15|TRBJ1-1|-|-
TGTGCCACCAGCAGAGATTTTGTAGGGGATCTGAACACTGAAGCTTTCTTT
CATSRDFVGDLNTEAFF
>TRBV5-5|TRBJ2-4|few|TRBD1
TGTGCCAGCAGCCCTTTGACAGGGACCAAAAACATTCAGTACTTC
CASSPLTGTKNIQYF
>TRBV11-2|TRBJ1-2|few|TRBD1
TGTGCCAGCAGCGAGGACAGGGTTTCCTATGGCTACACCTTC
CASSEDRVSYGYTF
>TRBV5-6|TRBJ2-6|-|-
TGTGCCAGCAGCTTGGCACAGGGATCTCCTTTTGGCGGGGCCAACGTCCTGACTTTC
CASSLAQGSPFGGANVLTF
>TRBV5-1|TRBJ1-1|few|-
TGCGCCAGCAGCATAGGGGCTCAGAACACTGAAGCTTTCTTT
CASSIGAQNTEAFF
>TRBV14|TRBJ2-1|few|TRBD2
TGTGCCAGCAGACCAAGGTCCGGTGGGACTAGCGGGCCCTCCTACAATGAGCAGTTCTTC
CASRPRSGGTSGPSYNEQFF
>TRBV27|TRBJ1-5|few|-
TGTGCCAGCAGTTCTTGGGGCCGAAGTAGCAATCAGCCCCAGCATTTT
CASSSWGRSSNQPQHF
>TRBV6-5|TRBJ1-1|-|TRBD1
TGTGCCAGCAGTATACAGGGGATAGAAGCTGAAGCTTTCTTT
CASSIQGIEAEAFF
>TRBV6-1|TRBJ2-3|few|TRBD2
TGTGCCAGCAGAGAGGCAGCCGGGGGGGCAGATACGCAGTATTTT
CASREAAGGADTQYF
>TRBV7-2|TRBJ1-1|few|-
TGTGCCAGCGGTCCGACACGTAACACTGAAGCTTTCTTT
CASGPTRNTEAFF
>TRBV7-9|TRBJ1-1|-|TRBD1
TGTGCCAGCAGCTTAGCGCCGCGACAGGGGGCTGAAGCTTTCTTT
CASSLAPRQGAEAFF
>TRBV5-1|TRBJ1-1|-|TRBD1
TGCGCCAGCAGCCTGTTCTCTCGGGCAGGGGGGAACACTGAAGCTTTCTTT
CASSLFSRAGGNTEAFF
>TRBV2|TRBJ2-7|-|-
TGTGCCAGCAGTATCAGTTCCCCTTCGTACTTC
CASSISSPSYF
>TRBV2|TRBJ2-7|few|TRBD2
TGTGCCAGCAGGGGGGGGCGTAGCGGGAGTTCCTACGAGCAGTACTTC
CASRGGRSGSSYEQYF
>TRBV7-2|TRBJ2-2|few|-
TGTGCCAGCAGCTTTAGGCAGGGGAACACCGGGGAGCTGTTTTTT
CASSFRQGNTGELFF
>TRBV21-1|TRBJ1-5|few|-
TGTGCCCATGCGAGGGATTGGGGCAATCAGCCCCAGCATTTT
CAHARDWGNQPQHF
>TRBV4-1|TRBJ2-1|-|-
TGCGCCAGCAGCCAAGGTCTAGCGTTGGATGAGCAGTTCTTC
CASSQGLALDEQFF
>TRBV7-9|TRBJ2-1|-|TRBD1
TGTGCCAGCAGCACACCGGGACAGGGGATCACCCAGTTCTTC
CASSTPGQGITQFF
>TRBV5-1|TRBJ2-7|-|-
TGCGCCAGCAGCCTCTCCGGGTACGAGCAGTACTTC
CASSLSGYEQYF
>TRBV5-1|TRBJ1-4|few|TRBD1
TGCGCCAGCAGCTTGGCCGAAGTACAGGGGAATGAAAAACTGTTTTTT
CASSLAEVQGNEKLFF